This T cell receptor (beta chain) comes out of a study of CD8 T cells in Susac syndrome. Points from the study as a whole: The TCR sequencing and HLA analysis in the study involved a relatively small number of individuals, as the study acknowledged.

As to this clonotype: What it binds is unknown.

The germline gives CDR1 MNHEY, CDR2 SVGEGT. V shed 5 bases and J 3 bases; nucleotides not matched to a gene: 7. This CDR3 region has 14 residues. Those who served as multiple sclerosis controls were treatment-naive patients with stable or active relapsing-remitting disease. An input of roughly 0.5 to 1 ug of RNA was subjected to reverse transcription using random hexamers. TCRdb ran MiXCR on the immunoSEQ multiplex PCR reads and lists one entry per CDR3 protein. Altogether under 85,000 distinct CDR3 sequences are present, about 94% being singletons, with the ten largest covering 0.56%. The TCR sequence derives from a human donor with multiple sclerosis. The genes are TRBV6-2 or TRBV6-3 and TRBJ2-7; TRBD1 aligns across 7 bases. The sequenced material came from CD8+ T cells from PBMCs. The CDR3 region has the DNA TGTGCCAGCAGTGAACCGGGACAGTTCTACGAGCAGTACTTC. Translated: CASSEPGQFYEQYF.